The rows below give T cell receptor beta chains drawn from one sample of a study of response to subunit inactivated influenza vaccine. TCRdb re-analysed the RT-PCR reads in MiXCR, keeping a single row per CDR3 protein. The sample includes some 500,000 distinct CDR3 sequences, approximately 16% seen only once; the top ten take 3% to 3.5%. Here the sequenced sample was CD4+ T cells sorted from PBMCs, taken 23 months after vaccination. Receptor source: a man between 50 and 75 years old who received an inactivated influenza vaccine. CDR3s include the opening cysteine and the closing phenylalanine or tryptophan. A D gene is named only where the DNA matches it firmly. Some rows mark clone size as missing; the rest say once, few, many or name a class of expanded clone.

J | V | size | D | CDR3 | DNA
TRBJ2-7 | TRBV10-3 | many | . | CAIAPTGDAYEQYF | TGTGCCATCGCCCCGACGGGAGACGCCTACGAGCAGTACTTC
TRBJ2-7 | TRBV12-3/TRBV12-4 | . | . | CASSSVSYEQYF | TGTGCCAGCAGTTCCGTGTCCTACGAGCAGTACTTC
TRBJ2-3 | TRBV19 | few | TRBD2 | CASTTRSGRAPDTQYF | TGTGCCAGTACCACTAGGAGCGGGAGGGCCCCCGATACGCAGTATTTT
TRBJ2-1 | TRBV6-1 | . | TRBD2 | CASRPPGAGGPEYNEQFF | TGTGCCAGCAGGCCTCCCGGAGCGGGAGGGCCGGAGTACAATGAGCAGTTCTTC
TRBJ2-1 | TRBV20-1 | few | TRBD2 | CSAMRATSGAAYNEQFF | TGCAGTGCTATGAGAGCGACTAGCGGAGCAGCCTACAATGAGCAGTTCTTC
TRBJ2-4 | TRBV7-2 | few | . | CASSPTGPRDIQYF | TGTGCCAGCAGCCCAACAGGGCCCAGGGACATTCAGTACTTC
TRBJ1-5 | TRBV19 | few | . | CASSITKGRQPQHF | TGTGCCAGTAGTATAACTAAGGGGCGTCAGCCCCAGCATTTT
TRBJ2-5 | TRBV9 | few | . | CASSVGGWGETQYF | TGTGCCAGCAGCGTTGGCGGATGGGGAGAGACCCAGTACTTC
TRBJ2-7 | TRBV7-2 | . | . | CASSLASGGEQYF | TGTGCCAGCAGCTTAGCTTCTGGGGGCGAGCAGTACTTC
TRBJ2-7 | TRBV15 | . | . | CATSRDLGTYEQYF | TGTGCCACCAGCAGAGATTTAGGGACCTACGAGCAGTACTTC
TRBJ2-7 | TRBV7-8 | few | . | CASSLGVHQTYEQYF | TGTGCCAGCAGCTTAGGCGTCCATCAGACCTACGAGCAGTACTTC
TRBJ1-1 | TRBV29-1 | many | . | CSVKHGIVTEAFF | TGCAGCGTGAAACATGGAATCGTCACTGAAGCTTTCTTT
TRBJ1-6 | TRBV19 | . | TRBD1 | CASNDRVNSPLHF | TGTGCCAGTAACGACAGGGTTAATTCACCCCTCCACTTT
TRBJ2-7 | TRBV20-1 | . | . | CSARSTATNYEQYF | TGCAGTGCGAGATCTACAGCTACGAACTACGAGCAGTACTTC
TRBJ2-7 | TRBV16 | . | TRBD1 | CASADRDYEQYF | TGTGCCAGCGCCGACAGGGACTACGAGCAGTACTTC
TRBJ2-6 | TRBV19 | few | . | CASSMRGVAGANVLTF | TGTGCCAGTAGTATGAGGGGGGTAGCTGGGGCCAACGTCCTGACTTTC
TRBJ2-1 | TRBV24-1 | . | . | CATSDLQRPKEQFF | TGTGCCACCAGTGATTTGCAAAGGCCCAAGGAGCAGTTCTTC
TRBJ2-1 | TRBV5-4 | once | . | CASSLVADAPQFF | TGTGCCAGCAGCTTGGTGGCCGACGCCCCCCAGTTCTTC
TRBJ2-3 | TRBV2 | few | . | CASLRDITDTQYF | TGTGCCAGCTTACGGGATATCACAGATACGCAGTATTTT
TRBJ2-6 | TRBV4-2 | few | TRBD1 | CASSSDRTTGANVLTF | TGTGCCAGCAGCTCGGACAGGACCACTGGGGCCAACGTCCTGACTTTC
TRBJ2-3 | TRBV19 | few | TRBD2 | CASSIMASGSTDTQYF | TGTGCCAGTAGTATTATGGCTAGCGGGAGCACAGATACGCAGTATTTT
TRBJ2-3 | TRBV5-1 | . | . | CASSRIFSSSSVRDLFSTDTQYF | TGCGCCAGCAGCCGAATCTTCAGCTCTTCGAGCGTGCGGGACCTCTTCAGCACAGATACGCAGTATTTT
TRBJ2-5 | TRBV12-3/TRBV12-4 | few | TRBD2 | CASSQTSLAGEETQYF | TGTGCCAGCAGCCAGACCTCACTAGCGGGGGAAGAGACCCAGTACTTC
TRBJ2-5 | TRBV7-8 | . | . | CASRETGEGRETQYF | TGTGCCAGCAGGGAAACGGGAGAGGGTCGAGAGACCCAGTACTTC
TRBJ2-1 | TRBV27 | . | . | CASSLRVRDEQFF | TGTGCCAGCAGTTTACGAGTCCGGGATGAGCAGTTCTTC
TRBJ2-7 | TRBV20-1 | many | . | CSARQSYEQYF | TGCAGTGCTAGACAATCCTACGAGCAGTACTTC
TRBJ2-7 | TRBV11-2 | many | . | CASSLMQGSYEQYF | TGTGCCAGCAGCTTAATGCAGGGCTCCTACGAGCAGTACTTC
TRBJ2-3 | TRBV4-2 | . | . | CASSQEDQDTQYF | TGTGCCAGCAGCCAAGAAGACCAAGATACGCAGTATTTT
TRBJ1-2 | TRBV2 | few | . | CASSDGRGYGYTF | TGTGCCAGCAGTGACGGCAGAGGATATGGCTACACCTTC
TRBJ2-3 | TRBV21-1 | . | . | CASSTGQEQGPTDTQYF | TGTGCCAGCAGTACCGGACAGGAACAAGGGCCCACAGATACGCAGTATTTT
TRBJ2-5 | TRBV5-6 | . | . | CASTLANRETQYF | TGTGCCAGCACCCTCGCGAATAGGGAAACCCAGTACTTC
TRBJ2-2 | TRBV5-1 | many | . | CASSMGPQPGELFF | TGCGCCAGCAGCATGGGACCGCAGCCGGGGGAGCTGTTTTTT
TRBJ2-3 | TRBV24-1 | few | TRBD2 | CATKAGGDVTQYF | TGTGCCACCAAGGCGGGAGGTGATGTAACGCAGTATTTT
TRBJ2-3 | TRBV7-3 | . | TRBD2 | CASSPISGRGLDTQYF | TGTGCCAGCAGCCCCATTAGCGGGAGGGGGTTAGATACGCAGTATTTT
TRBJ2-1 | TRBV11-1 | . | TRBD2 | CASSFRSGLVLPGRYNEQFF | TGTGCCAGCAGCTTTAGGTCGGGACTAGTTCTCCCGGGGCGCTACAATGAGCAGTTCTTC
TRBJ2-1 | TRBV28 | . | . | CASSLWRDRYNEQFF | TGTGCCAGCAGTTTATGGCGGGACCGATACAATGAGCAGTTCTTC
TRBJ2-1 | TRBV11-1 | few | . | CASRPRWMRGTRSSYNEQFF | TGTGCCAGCAGGCCAAGGTGGATGAGGGGGACTCGGAGCTCCTACAATGAGCAGTTCTTC
TRBJ1-5 | TRBV20-1 | . | . | CSARPALSNQPQHF | TGCAGTGCCCGACCAGCTCTTAGCAATCAGCCCCAGCATTTT
TRBJ2-7 | TRBV5-6 | . | . | CASSDRKSSYEQYF | TGTGCCAGCAGCGACAGGAAGAGCTCCTACGAGCAGTACTTC
TRBJ2-3 | TRBV20-1 | . | . | CSANPGGSDTQYF | TGCAGTGCAAACCCCGGAGGGTCAGATACGCAGTATTTT
TRBJ2-3 | TRBV20-1 | few | . | CSASRTTSSTDTQYF | TGCAGTGCTAGTAGGACAACTTCTAGCACAGATACGCAGTATTTT
TRBJ1-1 | TRBV5-1 | . | . | CASSLRRGLEAFF | TGCGCCAGCAGCTTGCGGAGGGGGTTAGAAGCTTTCTTT
TRBJ1-3 | TRBV28 | few | TRBD1 | CASSLGTVTSGNTIYF | TGTGCCAGCAGTTTAGGGACAGTCACCTCTGGAAACACCATATATTTT
TRBJ2-1 | TRBV29-1 | many | . | CSGGRRNANEQFF | TGCAGCGGGGGGCGGCGGAATGCGAATGAGCAGTTCTTC
TRBJ2-2 | TRBV4-1 | . | TRBD1 | CASSQDPLTGFTGELFF | TGCGCCAGCAGCCAAGATCCGTTGACAGGGTTTACCGGGGAGCTGTTTTTT
TRBJ1-5 | TRBV12-3/TRBV12-4 | few | TRBD1 | CASSSQGGPGSNQPQHF | TGTGCCAGCAGCTCCCAGGGGGGGCCGGGTAGCAATCAGCCCCAGCATTTT
TRBJ2-2 | TRBV24-1 | . | TRBD2 | CATSAASVAGVFNTGELFF | TGTGCCACCAGTGCGGCCTCAGTAGCGGGAGTGTTCAACACCGGGGAGCTGTTTTTT
TRBJ1-3 | TRBV4-3 | many | . | CASSQDVGAGNTIYF | TGCGCCAGCAGCCAAGATGTAGGCGCGGGAAACACCATATATTTT
TRBJ2-6 | TRBV5-1 | few | . | CASSLSGSGANVLTF | TGCGCCAGCAGCTTGAGTGGATCTGGGGCCAACGTCCTGACTTTC